This entry is about one T cell receptor (beta chain). The antigen remains undetermined. The CDR3 sequence is 13 residues long. Per the germline V gene, CDR1 is SGHRS and CDR2 is YFSETQ. With 3 bases removed from V and 10 bases from J, the gap between germline ends came to 17 bases. The source of the sample is a study of CD8+ T cells in alopecia areata. As for the study in general: Tofacitinib administration to treated patients was oral, at 5 to 10 mg twice daily. Overall study findings and caveats: Patients showed less clear TCR sequence sharing than mice, possibly partly because of HLA diversity.

Investigators isolated RNA and reverse transcribed it into cDNA to act as the sequencing template. This table comes from immunoSEQ multiplex PCR, and its TCRdb copy is limited to in-frame clones, with some not included. The table records about 110,000 clones, less than 75% of them present only once. Documented treatment: oral pan-JAK inhibitor, 5-10 mg twice daily. Punch biopsies of lesional scalp, plus peripheral blood, were taken from alopecia areata patients. The receptor comes from a human donor with alopecia areata. The V call is TRBV5-1, the J call TRBJ2-7; the D call may be TRBD1 or TRBD2 (5 bases each). The material was CD8+ T cells sorted from blood, obtained at week 24, from a patient treated with tofacitinib. In DNA, the CDR3 is TGCGCCAGCAGCTACCACGGGGACGACGCTCAGTACTTC. Amino acids: CASSYHGDDAQYF.